Detailed here is one T cell receptor (beta chain). Original processing notes: How many nucleated cells were present was estimated from reference gene primer amplification. Assay used: immunoSEQ multiplex PCR; TCRdb lists only in-frame clones, some missing. D and trimming were read from the DNA, whereas the V and J calls and clone size are those reported in that table. The sample contains 150,000 to 200,000 clones, approximately 84% of which appear only once. This CDR3 is built from 17 residues. Germline assignment: CDR1 LGHDT and CDR2 YNNKEL (reference sequence). V was clipped by 4 bases and J by 0 bases; unmatched bases: 9. The data are from a study of blood T cell repertoires in COVID-19. Across the study: COVID-19 samples, acute and convalescent, were from the United States, Italy and Spain.

What was sequenced was peripheral blood. The chain links TRBV3-1 (or the pseudogene TRBV3-2) to TRBJ1-3; 7 bases agree with TRBD1. The clonotype comes from a woman aged 45-60 years with COVID-19, enrolled during active disease. CDR3: CASSLLTTGNSGNTIYF. Here the CDR3 DNA reads TGTGCCAGCAGCCTACTAACGACAGGGAACTCTGGAAACACCATATATTTT.